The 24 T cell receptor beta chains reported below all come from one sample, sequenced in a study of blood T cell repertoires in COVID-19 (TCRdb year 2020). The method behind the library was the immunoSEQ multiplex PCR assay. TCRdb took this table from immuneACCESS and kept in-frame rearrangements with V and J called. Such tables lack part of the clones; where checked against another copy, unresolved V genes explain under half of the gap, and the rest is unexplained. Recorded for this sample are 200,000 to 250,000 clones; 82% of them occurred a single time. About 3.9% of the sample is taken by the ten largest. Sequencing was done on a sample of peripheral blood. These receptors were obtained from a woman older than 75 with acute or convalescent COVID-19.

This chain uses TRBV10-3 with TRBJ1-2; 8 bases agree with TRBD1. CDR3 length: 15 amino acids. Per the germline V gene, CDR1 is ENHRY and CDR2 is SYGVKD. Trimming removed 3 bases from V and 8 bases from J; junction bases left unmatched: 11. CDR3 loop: CAISEKSQGAGGYTF. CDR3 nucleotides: TGTGCCATCAGTGAAAAATCGCAGGGGGCTGGGGGCTACACCTTC.

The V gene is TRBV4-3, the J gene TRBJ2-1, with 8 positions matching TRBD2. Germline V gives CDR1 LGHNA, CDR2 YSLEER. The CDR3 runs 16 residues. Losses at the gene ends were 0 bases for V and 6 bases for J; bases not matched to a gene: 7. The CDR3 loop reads CASSQEAGGAPNEQFF. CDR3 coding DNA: TGCGCCAGCAGCCAAGAAGCCGGGGGGGCCCCCAATGAGCAGTTCTTC.

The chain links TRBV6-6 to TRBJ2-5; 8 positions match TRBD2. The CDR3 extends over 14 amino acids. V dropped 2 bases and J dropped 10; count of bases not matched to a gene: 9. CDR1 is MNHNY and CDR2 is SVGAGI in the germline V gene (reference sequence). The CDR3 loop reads CASSYPSREASQYF. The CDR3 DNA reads TGTGCCAGCAGTTACCCCTCGCGGGAGGCGAGCCAGTACTTC.

In nucleotides, the CDR3 is TGTGCCAGCAGCCCCCGGGACTTTGGTAATGAGCAGTTCTTC. Its protein is CASSPRDFGNEQFF. This rearrangement joins TRBV3-1 (or the pseudogene TRBV3-2) to TRBJ2-1, with a weak D call TRBD2 (6 bases). Trimming stripped 4 bases from V and 7 bases from J, with 14 bases between. The CDR3 contains 14 residues. Germline V gives CDR1 LGHDT, CDR2 YNNKEL (reference sequence).

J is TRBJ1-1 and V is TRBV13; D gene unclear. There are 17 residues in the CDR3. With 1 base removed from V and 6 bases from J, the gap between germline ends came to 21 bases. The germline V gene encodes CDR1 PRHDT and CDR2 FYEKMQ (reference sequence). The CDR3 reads CASSLVTGYPRVSEAFF. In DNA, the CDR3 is TGTGCCAGCAGCTTAGTAACGGGGTATCCGCGGGTATCTGAAGCTTTCTTT.

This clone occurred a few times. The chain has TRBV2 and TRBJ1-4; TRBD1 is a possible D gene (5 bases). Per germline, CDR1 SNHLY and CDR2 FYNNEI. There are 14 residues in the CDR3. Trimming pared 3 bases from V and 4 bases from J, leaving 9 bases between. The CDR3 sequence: CASSEGQGNEKLFF. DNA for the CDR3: TGTGCCAGCAGTGAGGGGCAGGGTAATGAAAAACTGTTTTTT.

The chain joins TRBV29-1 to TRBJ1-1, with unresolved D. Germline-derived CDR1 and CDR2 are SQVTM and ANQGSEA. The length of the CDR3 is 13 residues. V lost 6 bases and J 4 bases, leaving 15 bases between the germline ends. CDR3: CSVSREYSTEAFF. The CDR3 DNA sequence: TGCAGCGTCTCAAGAGAGTATTCCACTGAAGCTTTCTTT. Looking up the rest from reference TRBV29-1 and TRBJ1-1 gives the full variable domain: SAVISQKPSRDICQRGTSLTIQCQVDSQVTMMFWYRQQPGQSLTLIATANQGSEATYESGFVIDKFPISRPNLTFSTLTVSNMSPEDSSIYLCSVSREYSTEAFFGQGTRLTVV.

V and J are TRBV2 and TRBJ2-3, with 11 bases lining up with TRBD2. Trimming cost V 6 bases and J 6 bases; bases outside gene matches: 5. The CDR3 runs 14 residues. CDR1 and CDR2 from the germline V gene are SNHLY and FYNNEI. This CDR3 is CASSLAGGHDTQYF. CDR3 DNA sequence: TGTGCCAGCAGCTTAGCGGGGGGGCATGATACGCAGTATTTT.

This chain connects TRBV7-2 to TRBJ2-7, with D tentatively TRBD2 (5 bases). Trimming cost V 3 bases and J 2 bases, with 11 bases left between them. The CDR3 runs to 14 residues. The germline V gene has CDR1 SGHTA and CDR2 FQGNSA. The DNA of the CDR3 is TGTGCCAGCAGCTTGGACTGGGGAACCTACGAGCAGTACTTC. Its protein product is CASSLDWGTYEQYF.

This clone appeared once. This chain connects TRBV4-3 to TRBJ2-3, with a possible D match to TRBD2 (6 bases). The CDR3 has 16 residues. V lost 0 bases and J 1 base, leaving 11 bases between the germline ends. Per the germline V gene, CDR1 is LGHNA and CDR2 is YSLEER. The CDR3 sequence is CASSQDWGVGTDTQYF. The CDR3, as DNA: TGCGCCAGCAGCCAAGATTGGGGGGTCGGCACAGATACGCAGTATTTT.

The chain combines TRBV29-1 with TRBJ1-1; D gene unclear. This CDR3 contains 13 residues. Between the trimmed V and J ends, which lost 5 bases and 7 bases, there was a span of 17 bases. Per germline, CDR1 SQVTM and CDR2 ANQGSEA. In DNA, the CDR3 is TGCAGCGTTTTAGCCCAGCCCGTGTATGAAGCTTTCTTT. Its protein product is CSVLAQPVYEAFF.

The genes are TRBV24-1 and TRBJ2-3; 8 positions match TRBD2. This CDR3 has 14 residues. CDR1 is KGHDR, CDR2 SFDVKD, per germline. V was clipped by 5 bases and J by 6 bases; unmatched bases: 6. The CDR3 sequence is CATSAAGAADTQYF. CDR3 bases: TGTGCCACCAGTGCAGCGGGGGCCGCGGATACGCAGTATTTT.

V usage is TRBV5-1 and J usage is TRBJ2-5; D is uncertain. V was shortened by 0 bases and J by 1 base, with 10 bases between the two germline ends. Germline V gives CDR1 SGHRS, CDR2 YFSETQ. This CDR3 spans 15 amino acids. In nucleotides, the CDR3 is TGCGCCAGCAGCTTGGAATCCCCGGTCCAAGAGACCCAGTACTTC. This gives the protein CASSLESPVQETQYF.

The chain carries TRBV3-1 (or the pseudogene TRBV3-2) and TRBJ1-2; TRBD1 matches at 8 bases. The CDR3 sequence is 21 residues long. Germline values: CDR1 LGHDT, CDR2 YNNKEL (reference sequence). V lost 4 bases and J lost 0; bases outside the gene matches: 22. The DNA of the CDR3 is TGTGCCAGCAGCCTAGGATCCGGGACAGGATCTTTTGGGGGAACTAACTATGGCTACACCTTC. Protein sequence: CASSLGSGTGSFGGTNYGYTF.

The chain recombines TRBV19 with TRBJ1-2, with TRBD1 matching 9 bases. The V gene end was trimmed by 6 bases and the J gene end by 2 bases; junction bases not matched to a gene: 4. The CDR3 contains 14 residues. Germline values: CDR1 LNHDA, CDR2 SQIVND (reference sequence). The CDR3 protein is CASRRDRANYGYTF. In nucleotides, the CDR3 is TGTGCCAGTAGGCGGGACAGGGCCAACTATGGCTACACCTTC.

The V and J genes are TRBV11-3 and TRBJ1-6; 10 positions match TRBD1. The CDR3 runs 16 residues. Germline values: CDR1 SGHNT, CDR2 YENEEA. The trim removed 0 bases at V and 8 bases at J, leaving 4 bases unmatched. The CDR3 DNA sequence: TGTGCCAGCAGCTTAGATGGGACAGGGGTCGATTCACCCCTCCACTTT. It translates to CASSLDGTGVDSPLHF.

The CDR3: CASSTDRHSPLHF. The CDR3 nucleotides are TGTGCCAGTAGTACGGACAGGCATTCACCCCTCCACTTT. This chain uses TRBV19 with TRBJ1-6, with 7 bases matching TRBD1. From germline, CDR1 is LNHDA and CDR2 SQIVND (reference sequence). J lost 8 bases, V lost 4 bases, and 2 bases had no gene match. CDR3 length: 13 amino acids.

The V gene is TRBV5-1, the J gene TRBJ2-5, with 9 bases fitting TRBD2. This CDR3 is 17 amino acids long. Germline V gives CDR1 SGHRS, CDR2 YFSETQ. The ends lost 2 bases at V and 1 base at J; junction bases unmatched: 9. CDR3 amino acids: CASSFSGGAGGQETQYF. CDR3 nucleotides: TGCGCCAGCAGCTTCTCCGGAGGAGCGGGGGGCCAAGAGACCCAGTACTTC.

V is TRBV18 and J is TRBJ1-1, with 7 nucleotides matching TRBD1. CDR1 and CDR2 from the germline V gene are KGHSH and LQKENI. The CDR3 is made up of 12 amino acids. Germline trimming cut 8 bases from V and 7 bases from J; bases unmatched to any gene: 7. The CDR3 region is CASHRTGNEAFF. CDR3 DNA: TGTGCCAGCCACAGGACAGGAAATGAAGCTTTCTTT.

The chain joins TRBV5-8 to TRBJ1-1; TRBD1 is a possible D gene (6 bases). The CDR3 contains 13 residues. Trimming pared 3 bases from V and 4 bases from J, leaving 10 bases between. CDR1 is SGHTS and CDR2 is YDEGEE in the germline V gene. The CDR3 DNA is TGTGCCAGCAGCTGGGACACGAGCACTGAAGCTTTCTTT. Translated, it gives CASSWDTSTEAFF.

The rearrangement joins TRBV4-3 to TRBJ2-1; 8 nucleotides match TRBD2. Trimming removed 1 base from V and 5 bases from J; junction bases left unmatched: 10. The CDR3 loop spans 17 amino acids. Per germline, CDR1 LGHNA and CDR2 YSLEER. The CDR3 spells CASSQVERTSPNNEQFF. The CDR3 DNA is TGCGCCAGCAGCCAAGTCGAAAGGACTAGCCCTAACAATGAGCAGTTCTTC.

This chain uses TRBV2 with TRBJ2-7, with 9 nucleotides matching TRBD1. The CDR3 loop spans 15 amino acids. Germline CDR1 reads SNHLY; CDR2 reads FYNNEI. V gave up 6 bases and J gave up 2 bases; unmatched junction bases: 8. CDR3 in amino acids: CASRVGTGRTYEQYF. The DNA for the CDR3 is TGTGCCAGCAGAGTGGGGACAGGGCGGACCTACGAGCAGTACTTC.

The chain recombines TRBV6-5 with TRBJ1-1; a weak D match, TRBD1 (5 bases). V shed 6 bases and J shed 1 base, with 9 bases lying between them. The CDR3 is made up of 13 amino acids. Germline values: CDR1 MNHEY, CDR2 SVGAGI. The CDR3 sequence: CASRQGRNTEAFF. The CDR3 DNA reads TGTGCCAGCAGGCAGGGAAGGAACACTGAAGCTTTCTTT.

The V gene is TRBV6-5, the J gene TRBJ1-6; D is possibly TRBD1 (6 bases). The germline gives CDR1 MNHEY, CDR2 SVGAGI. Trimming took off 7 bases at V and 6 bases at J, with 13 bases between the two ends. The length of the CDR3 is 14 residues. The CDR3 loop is CASIRQGINSPLHF. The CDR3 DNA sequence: TGTGCCAGCATCCGCCAGGGGATTAATTCACCCCTCCACTTT.